One and the same sample provided the 31 T cell receptor beta chains below, sequenced in a study of identical twins' blood T cells. MiXCR, run by TCRdb on the 5' RACE reads, gives a single entry per CDR3 protein. This sample has hundreds of thousands of distinct CDR3 sequences, with 28% found just once. Sequences were obtained from PBMCs. These receptors were collected from a woman aged 18 to 55 in good health.

This chain uses TRBV20-1 with TRBJ1-1, with D possibly being TRBD1 (5 bases). The ends were cut back, 1 base at V and 1 base at J, with 13 bases in the middle. The CDR3 is made up of 15 amino acids. Germline-derived CDR1 and CDR2 are DFQATT and SNEGSKA (reference sequence). Here the CDR3 reads CSARGLKTENTEAFF. Written as DNA, the CDR3 is TGCAGTGCTAGAGGTCTAAAGACAGAGAACACTGAAGCTTTCTTT.

This clonotype has more than one count but fewer than ten. The chain uses TRBV29-1 and TRBJ1-4; no clear D. Trimming pared 4 bases from V and 4 bases from J, leaving 7 bases between. Germline CDR1 SQVTM, CDR2 ANQGSEA. This CDR3 is 12 amino acids long. The CDR3 sequence is CSVGLYNEKLFF. The CDR3 nucleotides are TGCAGCGTTGGCTTGTATAATGAAAAACTGTTTTTT. The full variable domain, with the rest looked up from reference TRBV29-1 and TRBJ1-4, is SAVISQKPSRDICQRGTSLTIQCQVDSQVTMMFWYRQQPGQSLTLIATANQGSEATYESGFVIDKFPISRPNLTFSTLTVSNMSPEDSSIYLCSVGLYNEKLFFGSGTQLSVL.

The chain uses TRBV20-1 and TRBJ1-2; D call uncertain. The CDR3 extends over 10 amino acids. CDR1 is DFQATT and CDR2 is SNEGSKA in the germline V gene (reference sequence). The CDR3 DNA is TGCGTCCCTGGCGCGTATGGCTACACCTTC. It yields the protein CVPGAYGYTF.

The chain carries TRBV5-1 and TRBJ2-7, with D perhaps matching TRBD2 (6 bases). The CDR3 has 14 residues. The germline V and J ends were trimmed by 4 bases and 3 bases, with 14 bases remaining between them. CDR1 and CDR2 (germline): SGHRS, YFSETQ. The CDR3 nucleotides read TGCGCCAGCAGCAACGGAGGAGGGCTCTACGAGCAGTACTTC. Translated: CASSNGGGLYEQYF.

This clonotype showed up just once. This chain joins TRBV6-1 and TRBJ1-2, with D unresolved. Germline loops: CDR1 MNHNS, CDR2 SASEGT. The CDR3 spans 11 residues. The V end lost 7 bases, the J end lost 8 bases, and 11 bases lay between the germline ends. The DNA for the CDR3 is TGTGCCAGCACCCGGGAGAGAGGCTACACCTTC. Translation gives CASTRERGYTF.

The V gene is TRBV30, the J gene TRBJ2-3; a weak D match, TRBD2 (5 bases). The CDR3 length is 12 residues. The germline gives CDR1 GTSNPN, CDR2 SVGIG (reference sequence). V shed 0 bases and J shed 5 bases, with 6 bases lying between them. CDR3 residues: CAWSVRGDTQYF. CDR3 in DNA: TGTGCCTGGAGTGTACGGGGAGATACGCAGTATTTT.

V usage is TRBV7-9 and J usage is TRBJ1-1; TRBD1 might be the D (5 bases). V was clipped by 4 bases and J by 2 bases, with 14 bases between them. The CDR3 sequence is 15 residues long. CDR1 is SEHNR, CDR2 FQNEAQ, per germline (reference sequence). CDR3 DNA: TGTGCCAGCAGCTCAGGATGGGGGAGAAACACTGAAGCTTTCTTT. Amino acid sequence: CASSSGWGRNTEAFF.

This clonotype occurred a few times. The chain combines TRBV5-6 with TRBJ1-2; D perhaps matches TRBD1 (5 bases). The CDR3 runs 14 residues. CDR1 SGHDT and CDR2 YYEEEE come from the germline V gene. V was pared by 4 bases and J by 3 bases, with 13 bases between. The CDR3 nucleotides are TGTGCCAGCAGCCTAATGAGGGGTGACTATGGCTACACCTTC. Translation: CASSLMRGDYGYTF. The full variable domain, rest sourced from reference TRBV5-6 and TRBJ1-2, is DAGVTQSPTHLIKTRGQQVTLRCSPKSGHDTVSWYQQALGQGPQFIFQYYEEEERQRGNFPDRFSGHQFPNYSSELNVNALLLGDSALYLCASSLMRGDYGYTFGSGTRLTVV.

This clonotype appeared a few times. The genes are TRBV20-1 and TRBJ2-1, with D hard to call. V gave up 0 bases and J gave up 0 bases, with 12 bases separating them. The germline V gene encodes CDR1 DFQATT and CDR2 SNEGSKA (reference sequence). The CDR3 sequence is 16 residues long. The CDR3 nucleotides read TGCAGTGCTAGAGATCTGGGGATAAACTCCTACAATGAGCAGTTCTTC. Encoded protein: CSARDLGINSYNEQFF.

This clonotype was seen more than once but under ten times. The chain links TRBV18 to TRBJ1-3, with TRBD1 identical over 7 bases. J gave up 0 bases and V 0 bases, and 5 bases lay outside the gene matches. This CDR3 region has 17 residues. Germline V lookup: CDR1 KGHSH, CDR2 LQKENI. This CDR3 reads CASSPPGGQRSGNTIYF. The CDR3 coding sequence is TGTGCCAGCTCACCACCGGGGGGACAGCGCTCTGGAAACACCATATATTTT.

Concerning this clonotype itself: A much bigger clone sits one base away, suggesting this may be a read error. This sequence joins TRBV2 and TRBJ2-3; no firm D call. The J call is doubtful: the DNA matches TRBJ1-5 better. Germline V gives CDR1 SNHLY, CDR2 FYNNEI. This CDR3 is built from 12 residues. The CDR3 bases are TGTGCCAGCAGCGAAATAACAGATACGCAGCATTTT. It specifies CASSEITDTQHF.

This chain links TRBV5-5 with TRBJ1-5; D possibly corresponds to TRBD1 (5 bases). CDR1 and CDR2 (germline): SGHKS, YYEKEE (reference sequence). V lost 5 bases and J lost 7, with 22 bases in between. The CDR3 runs to 16 residues. Here the CDR3 reads CASSQLRGTGGQPQHF. CDR3 coding DNA: TGTGCCAGCAGTCAATTGAGGGGAACGGGCGGACAGCCCCAGCATTTT.

This chain links TRBV29-1 with TRBJ1-1, with a tentative D call TRBD1 (5 bases). The CDR3 extends over 12 amino acids. The germline V gene has CDR1 SQVTM and CDR2 ANQGSEA. Trimming cost V 6 bases and J 7 bases, with 15 bases left between them. This CDR3 reads CSVGGGIREAFF. The DNA for the CDR3 is TGCAGCGTCGGGGGGGGAATCCGTGAAGCTTTCTTT.

In DNA form, the CDR3 reads TGCGCCAGCAGCCCCTATCAGGGCGCTAAAAACATTCAGTACTTC. Translation gives CASSPYQGAKNIQYF. The V call is TRBV5-1, the J call TRBJ2-4, with D possibly TRBD1 on 5 matching bases. The CDR3 is 15 residues long. Trimming left V 4 bases short and J 4 bases short, with 15 bases between. Germline assignment: CDR1 SGHRS and CDR2 YFSETQ.

This clonotype was seen a few times. This chain connects TRBV2 to TRBJ2-2, with a tentative D call TRBD1 (5 bases). With 6 bases removed from V and 1 base from J, the gap between germline ends came to 6 bases. Germline V gives CDR1 SNHLY, CDR2 FYNNEI. This CDR3 has 13 residues. CDR3 coding DNA: TGTGCCAGCAGGACAGAGAACACCGGGGAGCTGTTTTTT. Translated: CASRTENTGELFF.

This clonotype showed up many times. The chain has TRBV5-1 and TRBJ1-1, with D hard to call. Germline V gene data show CDR1 as SGHRS and CDR2 as YFSETQ. Between the trimmed V and J ends, which lost 0 bases and 3 bases, there was a span of 12 bases. The CDR3 extends over 15 amino acids. CDR3 DNA sequence: TGCGCCAGCAGCTTGGTACGGCCGTCGGACACTGAAGCTTTCTTT. Translated: CASSLVRPSDTEAFF.

The J gene is TRBJ2-3, the V gene TRBV9; the match to TRBD2 covers 11 bases. This CDR3 is 15 amino acids long. The V segment lost 4 bases and the J segment 11 bases; nucleotides outside the gene matches: 12. Germline loops: CDR1 SGDLS, CDR2 YYNGEE. The chain's CDR3 is CASSPVSGLAVKQYF. DNA for the CDR3: TGTGCCAGCAGCCCCGTCTCGGGACTAGCGGTAAAGCAGTATTTT.

V is TRBV19 and J is TRBJ2-7; TRBD2 matches 10 bases. The CDR3 extends over 16 amino acids. CDR1 is LNHDA, CDR2 SQIVND, per germline (reference sequence). The V gene end was trimmed by 5 bases and the J gene end by 3 bases; junction bases not matched to a gene: 10. The CDR3: CASSRSSSGGFYEQYF. CDR3 in DNA: TGTGCCAGTAGTCGCTCGTCTAGCGGGGGTTTCTACGAGCAGTACTTC.

In this sample, this clonotype turned up many times. The rearrangement links TRBV11-2 to TRBJ2-7, with 7 bases lining up with TRBD2. CDR3 length: 13 amino acids. Per the germline V gene, CDR1 is SGHAT and CDR2 is FQNNGV. V shed 0 bases and J 5 bases; nucleotides not matched to a gene: 1. CDR3 sequence: CASSLDRGDEQYF. The CDR3 DNA sequence: TGTGCCAGCAGCTTAGATCGGGGGGACGAGCAGTACTTC.

This clonotype appeared a few times. The chain employs TRBV19 and TRBJ1-3; D not resolved. Germline values: CDR1 LNHDA, CDR2 SQIVND (reference sequence). Trimming shortened V by 0 bases and J by 0 bases, and 15 bases separated the two germline ends. The CDR3 contains 18 residues. CDR3 bases: TGTGCCAGTAGTATAGATCCCCGCGGGTCCGCCTCTGGAAACACCATATATTTT. Amino acid sequence: CASSIDPRGSASGNTIYF.

V gene TRBV20-1 combines with J gene TRBJ2-3; TRBD2 matches 12 bases. The V gene end was trimmed by 5 bases and the J gene end by 4 bases; junction bases not matched to a gene: 1. Germline CDR1 is DFQATT and CDR2 is SNEGSKA (reference sequence). The CDR3 is 13 amino acids. The CDR3 is CSAWTSGADTQYF. DNA for the CDR3: TGCAGTGCTTGGACTAGCGGGGCAGATACGCAGTATTTT.

This clonotype occurred a few times. The rearrangement links TRBV7-9 to TRBJ1-2; perhaps TRBD1 as D (6 bases). The germline V and J ends were trimmed by 10 bases and 3 bases, with 9 bases remaining between them. The CDR3 covers 11 residues. The germline V gene encodes CDR1 SEHNR and CDR2 FQNEAQ (reference sequence). This CDR3 reads CATQGYYGYTF. The CDR3, as DNA: TGTGCCACTCAGGGGTACTATGGCTACACCTTC.

The chain couples TRBV3-1 to TRBJ1-1; TRBD1 matches 9 bases. This CDR3 has 16 residues. Germline-derived CDR1 and CDR2 are LGHDT and YNNKEL (reference sequence). V dropped 4 bases and J dropped 3; count of bases not matched to a gene: 9. The CDR3 coding sequence is TGTGCCAGCAGCCCCACAGGGGGCGGACGGGACACTGAAGCTTTCTTT. Protein: CASSPTGGGRDTEAFF.

This clonotype was seen repeatedly, ten times or more. This chain uses TRBV27 with TRBJ1-2, with 7 bases lining up with TRBD1. After removal of 6 bases from V and 6 bases from J, the junction contained 4 bases not matched to a gene. This CDR3 is built from 12 residues. Germline V gene lookup returns CDR1 MNHEY and CDR2 SMNVEV (reference sequence). The CDR3 nucleotides are TGTGCCAGCAGCCCGACAGGGAATGGCTACACCTTC. Translation gives CASSPTGNGYTF.

The chain employs TRBV11-3 and TRBJ2-3, with a weak D call TRBD2 (5 bases). Deletions cut 4 bases from V and 8 bases from J, with 10 bases between. Germline loops: CDR1 SGHNT, CDR2 YENEEA. CDR3 size: 12 residues. CDR3: CASSSSGSTQYF. The DNA of the CDR3 is TGTGCCAGCAGCTCCAGCGGTTCTACGCAGTATTTT. Filled out from reference TRBV11-3 and TRBJ2-3, the complete variable domain reads EAGVVQSPRYKIIEKKQPVAFWCNPISGHNTLYWYLQNLGQGPELLIRYENEEAVDDSQLPKDRFSAERLKGVDSTLKIQPAELGDSAVYLCASSSSGSTQYFGPGTRLTVL.

This clonotype showed up many times. One end of the junction does not line up with germline, which may come from a read error. The rearrangement uses TRBV7-2 and TRBJ1-1; D remains unclear. The CDR3 extends over 13 amino acids. Germline V lookup: CDR1 SGHTA, CDR2 FQGNSA. The CDR3 DNA reads TGCGCCAGCAGCTTGGAACAGAACACTGAAGCTTTCTTT. Translation: CASSLEQNTEAFF.

The chain employs TRBV7-8 and TRBJ1-1; no firm D call. V dropped 5 bases and J dropped 3 bases, with 10 bases sitting between them. The CDR3 contains 13 residues. Per germline, CDR1 SGHVS and CDR2 FQNEAQ. The CDR3 loop reads CASSRRGDTEAFF. For the CDR3, the DNA is TGTGCCAGCAGCCGACGGGGAGACACTGAAGCTTTCTTT.

This chain uses TRBV4-3 with TRBJ1-1; D ambiguous. V was trimmed by 0 bases and J by 8 bases, leaving 13 bases between them. The CDR3 runs to 14 residues. Germline V gene sequence: CDR1 LGHNA, CDR2 YSLEER. CDR3 sequence reads: CASSQDRGRGEAFF. The CDR3 DNA sequence: TGCGCCAGCAGCCAAGATCGGGGTCGCGGCGAAGCTTTCTTT.

This clonotype was seen more than once but under ten times. The chain employs TRBV6-2 or TRBV6-3 and TRBJ1-1, with no clear D. V gave up 3 bases and J gave up 0 bases, with 14 bases separating them. Germline CDR1 and CDR2: MNHEY and SVGEGT. This CDR3 has 16 residues. The CDR3: CASSYTPGAMNTEAFF. In DNA, the CDR3 is TGTGCCAGCAGTTATACCCCGGGAGCCATGAACACTGAAGCTTTCTTT.

This clonotype has more than one count but fewer than ten. The rearrangement uses TRBV19 and TRBJ1-2; maybe TRBD1 (6 bases). This CDR3 spans 14 amino acids. Trimming took off 3 bases at V and 5 bases at J, with 13 bases between the two ends. Germline loops: CDR1 LNHDA, CDR2 SQIVND (reference sequence). CDR3 nucleotides: TGTGCCAGTAGTATCGAAGGGGGGTTTTATGGCTACACCTTC. It is translated as CASSIEGGFYGYTF.

The chain uses TRBV11-2 and TRBJ1-1, with D hard to call. The CDR3 loop spans 11 amino acids. The germline gives CDR1 SGHAT, CDR2 FQNNGV. V was clipped by 4 bases and J by 8 bases, with 8 bases between them. The CDR3 reads CASSWGGEAFF. CDR3 DNA: TGTGCCAGCAGCTGGGGTGGGGAAGCTTTCTTT.